This TCR beta chain stems from a study of cytomegalovirus exposure and HLA in healthy donors. Study-wide results and caveats: Presence/absence analyses treated sequencing depth as roughly uniform across donors. Common viral pathogens seemed, in a later analysis, to connect with several of the most significant clusters. An observed cluster of highly shared sequence variants was recorded as a likely sequencing artifact. Indistinguishability led to the exclusion of some V segments, TRBV6-2 and TRBV6-3 included.

The CDR3 loop spans 14 amino acids. The germline V gene encodes CDR1 LNHDA and CDR2 SQIVND (reference sequence). Germline trimming cut 10 bases from V and 8 bases from J; bases unmatched to any gene: 13. The PCR was carried out with 60 Vbeta primers and 13 Jbeta primers. The assay was immunoSEQ multiplex PCR, and TCRdb's table has in-frame clones only and misses some. Here the sample spans approximately 90,000 clones, roughly 85% being singletons. On this clone: Its antigen is still unknown.

The sequence was collected from a man in his forties or fifties in good health and CMV-seropositive. The chain has TRBV19 and TRBJ2-4; 8 bases agree with TRBD1. Input material: PBMCs. DNA for the CDR3: TGTGCCACCACAACAGGGGGAAGAGGGGACATTCAGTACTTC. This gives the protein CATTTGGRGDIQYF.